These 10 T cell receptor beta chains came from one sample sequenced in a study of blood T cell repertoires in COVID-19. Assay: immunoSEQ multiplex PCR; the TCRdb copy retains only in-frame clones and omits some. The sample holds tens of thousands of clones, roughly 89% seen once. Sequencing was done on a sample of peripheral blood. Receptors were obtained from a man aged 55 to 69 with acute or convalescent COVID-19.

The chain uses TRBV5-1 and TRBJ1-1; tentative D call: TRBD1 (6 bases). The CDR3 is 16 amino acids. V lost 2 bases, J lost 3 bases, and 17 bases lay in between. The germline V gene has CDR1 SGHRS and CDR2 YFSETQ. The CDR3, as DNA: TGCGCCAGCAGCTTTTTAGGGGGAAATCGGGACACTGAAGCTTTCTTT. It encodes CASSFLGGNRDTEAFF.

This clone was picked up a small number of times. The chain has TRBV30 and TRBJ1-2, with D perhaps matching TRBD1 (5 bases). V lost 1 base to trimming and J lost 7 bases, with 16 bases between them. The CDR3 has 14 residues. Germline V gene lookup returns CDR1 GTSNPN and CDR2 SVGIG (reference sequence). CDR3 loop: CAWSAGVIWFGYTF. CDR3 nucleotide sequence: TGTGCCTGGAGTGCGGGGGTGATATGGTTTGGCTACACCTTC.

The genes are TRBV5-1 and TRBJ2-7; 8 bases line up with TRBD1. Germline lookup yields CDR1 SGHRS and CDR2 YFSETQ. V trimming: 4 bases; J trimming: 4 bases; junction bases outside the gene matches: 19. CDR3 length equals 18 residues. In nucleotides, the CDR3 is TGCGCCAGCAGCAAGGGACAGGTAGTCCCCAACCCCTATTACGAGCAGTACTTC. Translating it yields CASSKGQVVPNPYYEQYF.

This chain connects TRBV7-2 to TRBJ1-1; D not resolved. V was trimmed by 1 base and J by 4 bases, leaving 4 bases between them. CDR3 size: 12 residues. Germline values: CDR1 SGHTA, CDR2 FQGNSA. CDR3 region: CASSLVATEAFF. DNA for the CDR3: TGTGCCAGCAGCTTAGTGGCCACTGAAGCTTTCTTT.

The V call is TRBV19, the J call TRBJ2-7, with TRBD1 identical over 12 bases. This CDR3 is built from 15 residues. Losses at the gene ends were 4 bases for V and 7 bases for J; bases not matched to a gene: 8. Germline V gene lookup returns CDR1 LNHDA and CDR2 SQIVND (reference sequence). The CDR3, as DNA: TGTGCCAGTAGTAAACCGGGACAGGGGGCTTTTGAGCAGTACTTC. This sequence encodes CASSKPGQGAFEQYF.

V gene TRBV3-1 (or the pseudogene TRBV3-2) combines with J gene TRBJ1-2; 7 nucleotides line up with TRBD1. The CDR3 runs to 16 residues. Trimming took 0 bases from V and 4 from J; bases not matched to a gene: 8. In germline, CDR1 is LGHDT, CDR2 YNNKEL (reference sequence). CDR3 bases: TGTGCCAGCAGCCAAGATTCGCCAGGGGGTTCCTATGGCTACACCTTC. Amino acid sequence: CASSQDSPGGSYGYTF.

The genes are TRBV5-1 and TRBJ2-3, with TRBD1 as a possible D gene (5 bases). The CDR3 sequence is 11 residues long. Germline lookup yields CDR1 SGHRS and CDR2 YFSETQ. Trimming shortened V by 0 bases and J by 11 bases, and 7 bases separated the two germline ends. CDR3 sequence reads: CASSLEGKQYF. CDR3 DNA: TGCGCCAGCAGCTTGGAGGGGAAGCAGTATTTT.

V is TRBV6-9 and J is TRBJ1-2, with TRBD1 matching over 7 bases. Germline lookup yields CDR1 MNHGY and CDR2 SVAAGI. V shed 0 bases, J shed 1 base, and the junction held 5 bases outside the gene matches. This CDR3 is built from 16 residues. CDR3 sequence reads: CASSYSKGANNYGYTF. The CDR3 nucleotides are TGTGCCAGCAGTTATTCTAAGGGGGCCAATAACTATGGCTACACCTTC.

This clone was counted once. The J gene is TRBJ1-5, the V gene TRBV15, with 7 bases matching TRBD1. This CDR3 is built from 17 residues. The V segment lost 5 bases and the J segment 1 base; nucleotides outside the gene matches: 11. Germline CDR1 is LNHNV and CDR2 is YYDKDF (reference sequence). CDR3 nucleotide sequence: TGTGCCACCAGCGCAAGACGCCCAGGGGGAAGCAATCAGCCCCAGCATTTT. Translated, it gives CATSARRPGGSNQPQHF.

The chain uses TRBV5-1 and TRBJ2-3; perhaps TRBD1 as D (6 bases). V shed 4 bases and J shed 4 bases, with 13 bases lying between them. The germline V gene encodes CDR1 SGHRS and CDR2 YFSETQ. This CDR3 comprises 14 residues. The DNA of the CDR3 is TGCGCCAGCAGCAGCGCAGGGGCCCCAGATACGCAGTATTTT. Its protein is CASSSAGAPDTQYF.